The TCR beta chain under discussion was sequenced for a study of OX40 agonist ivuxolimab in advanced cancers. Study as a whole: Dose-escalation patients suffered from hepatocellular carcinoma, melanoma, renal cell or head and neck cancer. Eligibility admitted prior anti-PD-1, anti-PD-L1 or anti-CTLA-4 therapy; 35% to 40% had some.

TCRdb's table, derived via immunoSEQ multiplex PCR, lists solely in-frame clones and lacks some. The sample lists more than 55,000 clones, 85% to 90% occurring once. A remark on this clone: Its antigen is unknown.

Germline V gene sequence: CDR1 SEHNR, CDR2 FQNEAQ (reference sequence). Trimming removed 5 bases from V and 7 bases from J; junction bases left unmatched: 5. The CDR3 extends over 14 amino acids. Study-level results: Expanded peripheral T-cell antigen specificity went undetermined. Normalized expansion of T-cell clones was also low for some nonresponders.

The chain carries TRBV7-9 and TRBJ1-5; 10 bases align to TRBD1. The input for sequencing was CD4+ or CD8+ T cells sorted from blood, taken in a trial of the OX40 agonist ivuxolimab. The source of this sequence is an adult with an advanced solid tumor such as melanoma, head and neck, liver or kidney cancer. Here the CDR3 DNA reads TGTGCCAGCAGCGTTGGGACAGGGGAGCAGCCCCAGCATTTT. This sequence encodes CASSVGTGEQPQHF.